This is a list of T cell receptor beta chains from one sample in a study of blood T cells in healthy people across ages. Each CDR3 protein is one row after TCRdb ran MiXCR on the 5' RACE reads. Of about 640,000 distinct CDR3 sequences listed, roughly 43% are singletons. Sequenced input: blood. These receptors all stem from a man older than 75 in good health. The CDR3 runs from the conserved cysteine through the conserved F or W. Each record gives: D gene, clone size, CDR3 length, V gene, J gene, CDR3 protein, CDR3 DNA. A D gene is named only where the DNA matches it firmly. Some rows mark clone size as missing; the rest say once, few, many or name a class of expanded clone.

TRBD1	.	14	TRBV29-1	TRBJ2-7	CSATAGTGDYEQYF	TGCAGCGCTACCGCCGGGACAGGGGACTACGAGCAGTACTTC
.	.	13	TRBV6-1	TRBJ1-2	CASSEAGNYGYTF	TGTGCCAGCAGTGAAGCAGGGAACTATGGCTACACCTTC
TRBD1	.	12	TRBV10-3	TRBJ2-5	CAIRGTGETQYF	TGTGCCATCAGGGGGACAGGCGAGACCCAGTACTTC
TRBD1	.	15	TRBV28	TRBJ1-1	CASSWRQGRRTEAFF	TGTGCCAGCAGTTGGCGACAGGGGAGGCGGACTGAAGCTTTCTTT
.	.	12	TRBV6-2/TRBV6-3	TRBJ1-1	CASSPTDTEAFF	TGTGCCAGCAGTCCGACGGACACTGAAGCTTTCTTT
TRBD2	once	15	TRBV6-2/TRBV6-3	TRBJ2-3	CASTNSGKGSDTQYF	TGTGCCAGCACTAATAGCGGGAAGGGTTCGGATACGCAGTATTTT
TRBD2	many	16	TRBV7-2	TRBJ2-1	CASSSASGGSYNEQFF	TGTGCCAGCAGTTCTGCTAGCGGGGGCTCCTACAATGAGCAGTTCTTC
TRBD1	.	17	TRBV7-2	TRBJ2-2	CASSSRTTGESPGELFF	TGTGCCAGCAGCTCCCGAACAACAGGGGAATCCCCCGGGGAGCTGTTTTTT
TRBD1	.	16	TRBV5-1	TRBJ1-5	CASSLSGTGENQPQHF	TGCGCCAGCAGCTTGTCTGGGACAGGGGAAAATCAGCCCCAGCATTTT
TRBD1	few	15	TRBV27	TRBJ2-7	CASSLRQGTAYEQYF	TGTGCCAGCAGTTTAAGACAGGGTACGGCCTACGAGCAGTACTTC
TRBD2	.	17	TRBV20-1	TRBJ2-3	CSARVGLAGSRTDTQYF	TGCAGTGCTAGGGTGGGACTAGCGGGATCTCGCACAGATACGCAGTATTTT
TRBD2	.	17	TRBV7-2	TRBJ2-3	CASSLVPAGVKQNTQYF	TGTGCCAGCAGCTTAGTTCCTGCGGGAGTCAAGCAAAATACGCAGTATTTT
TRBD1	.	15	TRBV3-1	TRBJ2-2	CASSQRQGSTGELFF	TGTGCCAGCAGCCAAAGACAGGGATCTACCGGGGAGCTGTTTTTT
.	few	17	TRBV7-2	TRBJ2-1	CASSLVAGQKTYNEQFF	TGTGCCAGCAGCTTAGTGGCGGGACAGAAAACCTACAATGAGCAGTTCTTC
TRBD2	.	15	TRBV7-9	TRBJ2-1	CASSASGGADNEQFF	TGTGCCAGCAGCGCAAGCGGGGGGGCGGACAATGAGCAGTTCTTC
.	.	13	TRBV18	TRBJ2-7	CASLPAGSYEQYF	TGTGCCAGCCTGCCTGCAGGCTCCTACGAGCAGTACTTC
TRBD2	few	16	TRBV5-6	TRBJ2-1	CASSLRGGNYYNEQFF	TGTGCCAGCAGCCTGCGGGGGGGCAACTACTACAATGAGCAGTTCTTC
TRBD2	few	17	TRBV6-6	TRBJ2-3	CASKKIGTSGSTDTQYF	TGTGCCAGCAAGAAGATCGGGACTAGCGGAAGCACAGATACGCAGTATTTT
.	.	12	TRBV29-1	TRBJ2-7	CSVVQGRYEQYF	TGCAGCGTAGTACAGGGGAGGTACGAGCAGTACTTC
TRBD1	.	14	TRBV5-1	TRBJ1-1	CASSQGTADTEAFF	TGCGCCAGCAGCCAAGGGACAGCGGACACTGAAGCTTTCTTT
.	once	14	TRBV5-1	TRBJ1-1	CASSASGSNTEAFF	TGCGCCAGCAGCGCTTCCGGGAGTAACACTGAAGCTTTCTTT
TRBD2	few	18	TRBV7-9	TRBJ2-3	CASSLGLAGGFRADTQYF	TGTGCCAGCAGCTTGGGACTAGCGGGAGGTTTCCGTGCAGATACGCAGTATTTT
TRBD2	many	15	TRBV5-1	TRBJ2-3	CASSPGGVSTDTQYF	TGCGCCAGCAGCCCGGGGGGTGTTAGCACAGATACGCAGTATTTT
TRBD1	many	14	TRBV20-1	TRBJ2-1	CSAPTGGTYNEQFF	TGCAGTGCTCCGACAGGGGGGACCTACAATGAGCAGTTCTTC
.	.	15	TRBV6-2/TRBV6-3	TRBJ2-1	CASSEVKAFNNEQFF	TGTGCCAGCAGTGAGGTTAAAGCGTTCAACAATGAGCAGTTCTTC
.	.	12	TRBV12-3/TRBV12-4	TRBJ2-3	CASRVFSDTQYF	TGTGCCAGCAGGGTGTTCTCAGATACGCAATATTTT
.	few	11	TRBV29-1	TRBJ1-1	CSGAGRMEAFF	TGCAGCGGGGCGGGACGTATGGAAGCTTTCTTT
.	few	15	TRBV28	TRBJ2-4	CASSSTGTRENIQYF	TGTGCCAGCAGTTCCACCGGGACCAGGGAAAACATTCAGTACTTC